Shown below are 2 T cell receptor beta chains from a single sample sequenced in a study of CD8 T cells in Susac syndrome. After extraction with the RNeasy kit, roughly 0.45 to 1 ug of the RNA was reverse transcribed using random hexamers. TCRdb reprocessed the immunoSEQ multiplex PCR reads with MiXCR, giving one entry per CDR3 protein. The sample holds some 120,000 distinct CDR3 sequences, around 94% seen once. The sequencing sample was made of CD4+ T cells from PBMCs. These receptors all stem from a human donor with multiple sclerosis.

The rearrangement joins TRBV4-1 to TRBJ2-1; 10 positions match TRBD2. The CDR3 contains 16 residues. Germline CDR1 and CDR2: MGHRA and YSYEKL. V lost 1 base and J lost 12; bases outside the gene matches: 12. In DNA form, the CDR3 reads TGCGCCAGCAGCCAAGTCGGTCTAGCGGGGGACCGGGGGCAGTTCTTC. It is translated as CASSQVGLAGDRGQFF.

The chain uses TRBV10-1 and TRBJ1-3; unclear D gene. The CDR3 totals 14 residues. CDR1 and CDR2 from the germline V gene are WNHNN and SYGVQD (reference sequence). Trimming shortened V by 4 bases and J by 0 bases, and 7 bases separated the two germline ends. The CDR3 nucleotides read TGCGCCAGCAGTGCGGGCGCCTCTGGAAACACCATATATTTT. It specifies CASSAGASGNTIYF.